This T cell receptor beta chain was identified in a study of control samples from healthy donors and cancer patients. V was pared by 0 bases and J by 2 bases, with 4 bases between. Germline V gives CDR1 MNHEY, CDR2 SVGEGT. This CDR3 contains 13 residues. The method was immunoSEQ multiplex PCR; TCRdb's version includes in-frame clones alone and lacks a portion of them. The table records 140,000 or so clones, 89% of them present only once. This clone was counted a few times. The specimen was blood. The chain combines TRBV6-2 or TRBV6-3 with TRBJ1-1, with D unclear. The sequence was collected from a man younger than 40 in good health. CDR3 DNA sequence: TGTGCCAGCAGTTACTCGGACAACACTGAAGCTTTCTTT. Residues: CASSYSDNTEAFF.